This is a list of T cell receptor beta chains from one sample in a study of blood T cell repertoires in COVID-19. Only in-frame clones appear in the TCRdb table, and some are missing; sequencing was by immunoSEQ multiplex PCR. The sample yields approximately 31,000 clones, about nine tenths seen once. The sequencing input was peripheral blood. All receptors derive from a human donor with active COVID-19. The donor label of this sample is uncertain. Both conserved end residues are part of each CDR3. The order of the fields is D gene, V gene, J gene, clone size, CDR3 DNA, CDR3 protein. D genes are given only for firm matches. The listing skips clone size in some rows; elsewhere it reads once, few, many or a size class.

.	TRBV19	TRBJ1-5	.	TGTGCCAGTAGTATTGAGCTCTATAGCAATCAGCCCCAGCATTTT	CASSIELYSNQPQHF
TRBD2	TRBV9	TRBJ2-2	.	TGTGCCAGCAGCGTAGGATCTAGCGGGAACACCGGGGAGCTGTTTTTT	CASSVGSSGNTGELFF
TRBD1	TRBV11-2	TRBJ1-3	.	TGTGCCAGCAGCCGGGGACAGCCTGGAAACACCATATATTTT	CASSRGQPGNTIYF
TRBD2	TRBV13	TRBJ2-7	.	TGTGCCACCAACAGCGGGAAGGCCTACGAGCAGTACTTC	CATNSGKAYEQYF
TRBD1	TRBV9	TRBJ1-2	.	TGTGCCAGCAGCGAGGGGACAGGGGGCCTGAGGGGCTACACCTTC	CASSEGTGGLRGYTF
TRBD1	TRBV4-1	TRBJ2-4	.	TGCGCCAGCAGCCAAGATCCAGGGGGTACCAAAAACATTCAGTACTTC	CASSQDPGGTKNIQYF
TRBD1	TRBV5-1	TRBJ2-2	.	TGCGCCAGCAGGCCCCAGGGGGTCAGCGGGGAGCTGTTTTTT	CASRPQGVSGELFF
.	TRBV24-1	TRBJ2-7	.	TGTGCCACCAGTGATCCCACAGGGCCCAAAAGATCTCCCCTCTACGAGCAGTACTTC	CATSDPTGPKRSPLYEQYF
TRBD2	TRBV24-1	TRBJ2-3	once	TGTGCCACCAGTGGGGCCAGAGGACTAGATTTGCAGTATTTT	CATSGARGLDLQYF
.	TRBV10-1	TRBJ2-1	.	TGCGCCAGCAGTGAGCCCACAGGGACGGACTTGGATGAGCAGTTCTTC	CASSEPTGTDLDEQFF
.	TRBV24-1	TRBJ2-2	.	TGTGCCACCAGTGCAGAATACACCGGGGAGCTGTTTTTT	CATSAEYTGELFF
TRBD2	TRBV5-8	TRBJ2-7	.	TGTGCCAGCAGAGAGTGGCTAGCGGGACCCACCTACGAGCAGTACTTC	CASREWLAGPTYEQYF
TRBD1	TRBV6-5	TRBJ1-1	once	TGTGCCAGCAGAAGGACAGGGCCCACTGAAGCTTTCTTT	CASRRTGPTEAFF
TRBD2	TRBV19	TRBJ2-2	.	TGTGCCAGTAGTATTGCGGGGGGGGCCGGGGAGCTGTTTTTT	CASSIAGGAGELFF
.	TRBV6-5	TRBJ2-7	.	TGTGCCAGCACCCTGACAGAATACTACGAGCAGTACTTC	CASTLTEYYEQYF
.	TRBV7-9	TRBJ1-4	.	TGTGCCAGCAGGGGGCGCGGAGAAAAACTGTTTTTT	CASRGRGEKLFF
TRBD2	TRBV7-9	TRBJ2-2	once	TGTGCCAGCAGTACCGGACTAGCGGGACCGGAGCTGTTTTTT	CASSTGLAGPELFF
TRBD1	TRBV5-1	TRBJ2-6	.	TGCGCCAGCAGCTACTTCCGGGACAGGGGCCCTGGGGCCAACGTCCTGACTTTC	CASSYFRDRGPGANVLTF
TRBD2	TRBV7-2	TRBJ2-1	.	TGTGCCAGCAGCCGCAGCGGGAGGGGGCCCTACAATGAGCAGTTCTTC	CASSRSGRGPYNEQFF
.	TRBV27	TRBJ2-1	.	TGTGCCAGCAGTTCGAGTTCTACCTACAATGAGCAGTTCTTC	CASSSSSTYNEQFF
TRBD1	TRBV6-5	TRBJ2-7	.	TGTGCCAGCACTCCTCTGGCAGGGGGCGGCTACGAGCAGTACTTC	CASTPLAGGGYEQYF
TRBD2	TRBV27	TRBJ2-1	few	TGTGCGTCGCTAGCGGACAATGAGCAGTTCTTC	CASLADNEQFF
TRBD2	TRBV18	TRBJ2-3	.	TGTGCCAGCTCAGCCGGGACTAGCGGGAGACATCGGTCCACAGATACGCAGTATTTT	CASSAGTSGRHRSTDTQYF
TRBD1	TRBV6-1	TRBJ1-6	.	TGTGCCAGCAGTGAGGGACAGGGCTCCTATAATTCACCCCTCCACTTT	CASSEGQGSYNSPLHF
.	TRBV4-3	TRBJ2-3	.	TGCGCCAGCAGCCAAGTGGCGCGGACAGATACGCAGTATTTT	CASSQVARTDTQYF
.	TRBV30	TRBJ2-3	.	TGTGCCTGCGAGACACTTAGCACAGATACGCAGTATTTT	CACETLSTDTQYF
.	TRBV5-1	TRBJ2-3	.	TGCGCCAGCAGTTCTGGGGGCGCGACAGATACGCAGTATTTT	CASSSGGATDTQYF
TRBD1	TRBV5-1	TRBJ1-1	few	TGCGCCAGCAGAATCCAGGACAGGGTTCATGAAGCTTTCTTT	CASRIQDRVHEAFF
TRBD1	TRBV6-5	TRBJ1-2	once	TGTGCCACCCTAGGGACAGGGAACTATGGCTACACCTTC	CATLGTGNYGYTF
TRBD2	TRBV5-1	TRBJ2-5	.	TGCGCCAGCAGCTCCGGGAGGGTGAAAGAGACCCAGTACTTC	CASSSGRVKETQYF
TRBD1	TRBV10-3	TRBJ1-1	.	TGTGCCATAACGGGACAGGGGGATGAAGCTTTCTTT	CAITGQGDEAFF
.	TRBV19	TRBJ2-1	once	TGTGCCAGTAGTATTGGGGAAGGTGCGGGAAGCAATGAGCAGTTCTTC	CASSIGEGAGSNEQFF
.	TRBV11-2	TRBJ1-5	.	TGTGCCAGCAGCGCATCAACCTCCAGTGCGCAGGAACCCCAGCATTTT	CASSASTSSAQEPQHF
TRBD1	TRBV9	TRBJ2-5	.	TGTGCCAGCAGCGTGACAGGGAAGTCGGAGACCCAGTACTTC	CASSVTGKSETQYF
.	TRBV19	TRBJ2-2	.	TGTGCCAGTAGAGTTCTGGGGCCCGGGGAGCTGTTTTTT	CASRVLGPGELFF
.	TRBV7-2	TRBJ1-3	.	TGTGCCAGCAGCCCCGGTCCAGGCTTCTCTGGAAACACCATATATTTT	CASSPGPGFSGNTIYF
.	TRBV28	TRBJ1-2	.	TGTGCCAGCACCGAGGCCCTTACTTATGGCTACACCTTC	CASTEALTYGYTF
.	TRBV7-9	TRBJ2-7	.	TGTGCCAGCAGCTTTGCGTTAAGCTCCTACGAGCAGTACTTC	CASSFALSSYEQYF
TRBD1	TRBV5-1	TRBJ2-7	.	TGCGCCAGCAGCCAGGGACAGCCCTACGAGCAGTACTTC	CASSQGQPYEQYF
.	TRBV29-1	TRBJ1-2	once	TGCAGCGTTGAAAGCGGCGGCTATGGCTACACCTTC	CSVESGGYGYTF
.	TRBV20-1	TRBJ2-1	.	TGCAGTGCTAGTATAGGACCGCGGGGAGTTTATGAGCAGTTCTTC	CSASIGPRGVYEQFF
TRBD1	TRBV28	TRBJ1-2	.	TGTGCCAGCAGTACCATCGCGGGCGAGGGGGCAGGAGGGGGCTACACCTTC	CASSTIAGEGAGGGYTF
.	TRBV27	TRBJ2-7	once	TGTGCCAGCAGTCCTGACCCGGGACACTTTACCTACGAGCAGTACTTC	CASSPDPGHFTYEQYF
.	TRBV3-1/TRBV3-2	TRBJ2-5	.	TGTGCCAGCAGCCAAGTGGCTAGTCCCCCGGTGGGTACCCAGTACTTC	CASSQVASPPVGTQYF
TRBD2	TRBV11-3	TRBJ2-3	.	TGTGCCAGCAGCCCCAGTCGGGGGGAAACAGATACGCAGTATTTT	CASSPSRGETDTQYF
.	TRBV5-4	TRBJ1-1	.	TGTGCCAGCAGCTTGGCGTCCAGGGTACTTAGGAACACTGAAGCTTTCTTT	CASSLASRVLRNTEAFF
.	TRBV19	TRBJ1-1	once	TGTGCCAGTAGAGGGAGAATGAACACTGAAGCTTTCTTT	CASRGRMNTEAFF
TRBD1	TRBV28	TRBJ1-5	.	TGTGCCAGCAGTTTATATGGAGACAGGGGAGGTCAGCCCCAGCATTTT	CASSLYGDRGGQPQHF
.	TRBV4-2	TRBJ2-2	.	TGTGCCAGCAGCCCCCACGTCGGGTCCACCGGGGAGCTGTTTTTT	CASSPHVGSTGELFF
.	TRBV10-1	TRBJ2-7	few	TGCGCCAGCAGAGTTACAGGGTATCACGAGCAGTACTTC	CASRVTGYHEQYF